A single sample gave rise to the 21 T cell receptor beta chains below, sequenced in a study of blood T cell repertoires in COVID-19 (dated by TCRdb to 2018 to 2021). The library was produced with the immunoSEQ multiplex PCR assay. The source is immuneACCESS, and TCRdb retained only in-frame sequences with V and J called. Part of the clones is not carried over; for the studies checked, unresolved V genes explain less than half of this, and the remainder is unexplained. The sample table holds over 150,000 clones, of which almost 85% were seen once. 13% to 15% of the sample is taken by the ten largest. Sequenced: peripheral blood. Receptors originate from a man between 18 and 29 years old with active or convalescent COVID-19.

A note on this clone: A read error may produce the germline difference seen at one junction end. The V and J genes are TRBV11-2 and TRBJ2-7, with D perhaps TRBD2 (6 bases). This CDR3 spans 16 amino acids. Germline CDR1 is SGHAT and CDR2 is FQNNGV. The CDR3 reads CANSFLLAVSSYEQYF. The CDR3 nucleotides read TGTGCCAACAGCTTCCTACTAGCCGTGAGCTCCTACGAGCAGTACTTC. Combining the CDR3 with reference TRBV11-2 and TRBJ2-7 gives the whole variable domain EAGVAQSPRYKIIEKRQSVAFWCNPISGHATLYWYQQILGQGPKLLIQFQNNGVVDDSQLPKDRFSAERLKGVDSTLKIQPAKLEDSAVYLCANSFLLAVSSYEQYFGPGTRLTVT.

This chain uses TRBV18 with TRBJ2-1; D may be TRBD1 (5 bases). The CDR3 has 12 residues. Trimming cost V 3 bases and J 8 bases, with 8 bases left between them. Looked up from germline, CDR1 is KGHSH and CDR2 is LQKENI. CDR3 sequence reads: CASSPQGDEQFF. The CDR3 coding sequence is TGTGCCAGCTCACCGCAGGGCGATGAGCAGTTCTTC.

This chain joins TRBV28 and TRBJ1-1; 8 nucleotides match TRBD1. Germline V gene data show CDR1 as MDHEN and CDR2 as SYDVKM. The CDR3 runs to 14 residues. J was trimmed by 4 bases and V by 6 bases; bases with no gene match: 7. The CDR3 DNA follows: TGTGCCAGCAGCCTGGGACAGGTTAGCACTGAAGCTTTCTTT. This encodes CASSLGQVSTEAFF. Combining the CDR3 with reference TRBV28 and TRBJ1-1 gives the whole variable domain DVKVTQSSRYLVKRTGEKVFLECVQDMDHENMFWYRQDPGLGLRLIYFSYDVKMKEKGDIPEGYSVSREKKERFSLILESASTNQTSMYLCASSLGQVSTEAFFGQGTRLTVV.

The genes are TRBV3-1 (or the pseudogene TRBV3-2) and TRBJ2-3; D is unresolved. The V and J ends lost 0 bases and 1 base respectively, with 11 bases between them. CDR1 LGHDT and CDR2 YNNKEL come from the germline V gene (reference sequence). CDR3 size: 16 residues. The CDR3 nucleotides read TGTGCCAGCAGCCAAGATCGGATTGCGGGCACAGATACGCAGTATTTT. This sequence encodes CASSQDRIAGTDTQYF.

This chain links TRBV5-1 with TRBJ1-3; D is unclear. CDR3 length equals 12 residues. CDR1 is SGHRS, CDR2 YFSETQ, per germline. Deletions cut 4 bases from V and 1 base from J, with 3 bases between. CDR3 sequence (DNA): TGCGCCAGCAGCGAGTCTGGAAACACCATATATTTT. This codes for CASSESGNTIYF.

This clone occurred once. J is TRBJ2-2 and V is TRBV3-1 (or the pseudogene TRBV3-2); 7 bases match TRBD2. The V segment lost 4 bases and the J segment 4 bases; nucleotides outside the gene matches: 3. The germline V gene encodes CDR1 LGHDT and CDR2 YNNKEL (reference sequence). This CDR3 is 14 amino acids long. This chain's CDR3 is CASSRGGSTGELFF. In nucleotides, the CDR3 is TGTGCCAGCAGCCGCGGGGGATCCACCGGGGAGCTGTTTTTT.

The chain is built from TRBV7-3 and TRBJ2-4; 9 bases line up with TRBD2. The CDR3 spans 18 residues. The junction had 10 bases not matched to a gene; V was cut back by 2 bases and J by 2 bases. The V gene's germline CDR1 is SGHTA and CDR2 FQGTGA. This CDR3 reads CASSLYAGGSGSKNIQYF. The CDR3 DNA follows: TGTGCCAGCAGCTTATACGCGGGAGGGAGTGGGTCCAAAAACATTCAGTACTTC.

This chain connects TRBV2 to TRBJ1-6; tentatively, D is TRBD1 (6 bases). V was clipped by 4 bases and J by 6 bases, with 10 bases between them. The CDR3 length is 14 residues. Germline V gene data show CDR1 as SNHLY and CDR2 as FYNNEI. CDR3 bases: TGTGCCAGCAGTGTTGGACAGCCTAATTCACCCCTCCACTTT. Its protein product is CASSVGQPNSPLHF.

The chain is built from TRBV6-1 and TRBJ1-6; the match to TRBD1 covers 10 bases. Looked up from germline, CDR1 is MNHNS and CDR2 is SASEGT. The CDR3 consists of 16 residues. V lost 4 bases and J lost 5; bases outside the gene matches: 5. Here the CDR3 reads CASSGQGAEDNSPLHF. As DNA, the CDR3 is TGTGCCAGCAGTGGACAGGGGGCCGAAGATAATTCACCCCTCCACTTT.

The J gene is TRBJ1-4, the V gene TRBV19, with D maybe TRBD1 (6 bases). Germline CDR1 is LNHDA and CDR2 is SQIVND (reference sequence). V lost 3 bases and J lost 7, with 12 bases in between. This CDR3 is built from 14 residues. For the CDR3, the DNA is TGTGCCAGTAGTATTGGGGGCTCTAGTGAAAAACTGTTTTTT. It codes for CASSIGGSSEKLFF.

The chain couples TRBV29-1 to TRBJ1-2; D is unresolved. This CDR3 region has 10 residues. Trimming left V 3 bases short and J 6 bases short, with 5 bases between. Germline values: CDR1 SQVTM, CDR2 ANQGSEA. CDR3 protein: CSVERDGYTF. CDR3 bases: TGCAGCGTTGAGAGGGATGGCTACACCTTC.

This clone was recorded a few times. The V and J genes are TRBV27 and TRBJ2-1; 9 nucleotides agree with TRBD2. This CDR3 has 15 residues. V shed 2 bases and J 8 bases; nucleotides not matched to a gene: 7. Germline lookup yields CDR1 MNHEY and CDR2 SMNVEV (reference sequence). Here the CDR3 reads CASSLGGRADDEQFF. The CDR3 nucleotides read TGTGCCAGCAGTTTAGGCGGGAGGGCCGATGATGAGCAGTTCTTC.

The chain couples TRBV3-1 (or the pseudogene TRBV3-2) to TRBJ1-6, with a possible D match to TRBD1 (5 bases). The CDR3 is 17 residues long. Trimming took off 4 bases at V and 7 bases at J, with 20 bases between the two ends. CDR1 and CDR2 from the germline V gene are LGHDT and YNNKEL (reference sequence). The CDR3 reads CASSPRQVAGLNSPLHF. DNA of the CDR3: TGTGCCAGCAGCCCTCGCCAGGTAGCAGGGTTAAATTCACCCCTCCACTTT.

CDR3 DNA sequence: TGTGCCAGCAGCTGGATGGACAGACAGAACACTGAAGCTTTCTTT. As protein: CASSWMDRQNTEAFF. The chain employs TRBV5-6 and TRBJ1-1; tentatively, D is TRBD1 (6 bases). CDR3 length: 15 amino acids. Germline V CDR1 and CDR2: SGHDT, YYEEEE. Trimming took off 3 bases at V and 1 base at J, with 13 bases between the two ends.

Note on this clone: Other DNA sequences within the sample encode an identical CDR3. The chain uses TRBV19 and TRBJ2-1, with TRBD2 matching 10 bases. The J segment lost 1 base and the V segment lost 6 bases, leaving 3 bases of the junction unmatched. Germline V gene sequence: CDR1 LNHDA, CDR2 SQIVND (reference sequence). This CDR3 is built from 15 residues. The CDR3 DNA is TGTGCCAGTAGGACTAGCGGGCCTTCCTACAATGAGCAGTTCTTC. Its protein is CASRTSGPSYNEQFF.

The rearrangement joins TRBV5-6 to TRBJ2-7; D perhaps matches TRBD2 (5 bases). This CDR3 region has 13 residues. V lost 1 base, J lost 3 bases, and 8 bases lay in between. Looked up from germline, CDR1 is SGHDT and CDR2 is YYEEEE. The CDR3 DNA is TGTGCCAGCAGCTTGCCTAGCAGCTACGAGCAGTACTTC. Its translation is CASSLPSSYEQYF.

The V call is TRBV24-1, the J call TRBJ2-3; D remains ambiguous. The CDR3 consists of 14 residues. V gave up 4 bases and J gave up 6 bases, with 13 bases separating them. Germline values: CDR1 KGHDR, CDR2 SFDVKD. The CDR3 is CATSETRRVDTQYF. DNA of the CDR3: TGTGCCACCAGTGAAACCCGACGGGTCGATACGCAGTATTTT.

This chain links TRBV5-5 with TRBJ1-3; 10 bases agree with TRBD1. V was clipped by 4 bases and J by 0 bases; unmatched bases: 10. CDR1 is SGHKS, CDR2 YYEKEE, per germline (reference sequence). The length of the CDR3 is 18 residues. CDR3 residues: CASSVGQGSPYSGNTIYF. CDR3 bases: TGTGCCAGCAGCGTGGGACAGGGGTCCCCCTACTCTGGAAACACCATATATTTT.

The V call is TRBV3-1 (or the pseudogene TRBV3-2), the J call TRBJ1-3; no firm D call. Germline CDR1 reads LGHDT; CDR2 reads YNNKEL (reference sequence). The V and J ends lost 4 bases and 3 bases respectively, with 10 bases between them. The CDR3 contains 14 residues. The CDR3 DNA reads TGTGCCAGCAGCCCCGGGATCAATGGAAACACCATATATTTT. As protein: CASSPGINGNTIYF.

J is TRBJ1-2 and V is TRBV29-1; TRBD1 aligns across 10 bases. Germline V gene sequence: CDR1 SQVTM, CDR2 ANQGSEA. The CDR3 sequence is 14 residues long. V was clipped by 4 bases and J by 5 bases; unmatched bases: 7. The CDR3 DNA reads as TGCAGCGTTGTGTTCGGGGACAGGGGATATGGCTACACCTTC. Translated, it gives CSVVFGDRGYGYTF.

This clone has more than one count but fewer than ten. V and J are TRBV4-1 and TRBJ1-1; TRBD1 aligns across 10 bases. This CDR3 has 17 residues. V gave up 7 bases and J gave up 5 bases; unmatched junction bases: 16. Germline values: CDR1 MGHRA, CDR2 YSYEKL. CDR3 DNA: TGCGCCAGCAACATCTTACACCCAGGACAGGGGGTTACTGAAGCTTTCTTT. It specifies CASNILHPGQGVTEAFF.